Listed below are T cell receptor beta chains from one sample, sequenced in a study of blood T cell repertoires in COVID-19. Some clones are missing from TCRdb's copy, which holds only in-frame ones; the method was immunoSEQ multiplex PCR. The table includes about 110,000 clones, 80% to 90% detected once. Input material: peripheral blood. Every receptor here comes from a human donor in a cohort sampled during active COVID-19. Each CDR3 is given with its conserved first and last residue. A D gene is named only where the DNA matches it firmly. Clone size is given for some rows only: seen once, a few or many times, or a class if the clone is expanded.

CAISESPVNTGELFF | TGTGCCATCAGTGAGTCGCCAGTGAACACCGGGGAGCTGTTTTTT | . | TRBV10-3 | . | TRBJ2-2
CSATGQREQYF | TGCAGCGCCACGGGACAGCGCGAGCAGTACTTC | once | TRBV29-1 | TRBD1 | TRBJ2-7
CASSLRQGTNTGELFF | TGTGCCAGCAGCTTAAGGCAGGGTACGAACACCGGGGAGCTGTTTTTT | . | TRBV7-9 | . | TRBJ2-2
CASSATGGQETQYF | TGTGCCAGCAGCGCGACAGGGGGCCAAGAGACCCAGTACTTC | . | TRBV9 | TRBD1 | TRBJ2-5
CASSQGDRVTETQYF | TGTGCCAGCAGCCAAGGGGACAGGGTAACGGAGACCCAGTACTTC | . | TRBV3-1/TRBV3-2 | TRBD1 | TRBJ2-5
CAVSGRGETQYF | TGTGCGGTTAGCGGGAGAGGTGAGACCCAGTACTTC | few | TRBV10-3 | TRBD2 | TRBJ2-5
CASSPWGQANEKLFF | TGCGCCAGCAGCCCCTGGGGACAGGCGAATGAAAAACTGTTTTTT | . | TRBV5-1 | TRBD1 | TRBJ1-4
CASSYAVRANYGYTF | TGTGCCAGCAGTTACGCAGTGCGGGCTAACTATGGCTACACCTTC | . | TRBV6-5 | . | TRBJ1-2
CASSPWTGGGYTF | TGTGCCAGCAGTCCCTGGACAGGAGGTGGCTACACCTTC | . | TRBV28 | TRBD1 | TRBJ1-2
CASNDRGRLGEQYF | TGTGCCAGCAATGACAGGGGAAGGTTGGGAGAGCAGTACTTC | . | TRBV9 | TRBD1 | TRBJ2-7
CASSPEGTRSLAKNIQYF | TGTGCCAGCAGCCCGGAGGGGACTCGCAGCCTAGCCAAAAACATTCAGTACTTC | . | TRBV5-5 | . | TRBJ2-4
CASSRSGRPYEQYF | TGTGCCAGCAGCCGTAGCGGGAGGCCTTACGAGCAGTACTTC | . | TRBV7-9 | TRBD2 | TRBJ2-7